The text below deals with one T cell receptor beta chain. Antigen: not known. There are 17 residues in the CDR3. Germline-derived CDR1 and CDR2 are SGHVS and FNYEAQ. The V segment lost 5 bases and the J segment 3 bases; nucleotides outside the gene matches: 11. While unrecorded immune exposures were likely, the donors were nominally healthy when sampled. The data stem from a study of cytomegalovirus exposure and HLA in healthy donors. Notes on the study in general: In vitro assays verified that three CMV-associated chains recognized CMV antigens specifically. Per a prior analysis, the majority of TCR beta V segments were productive roughly 87% or roughly 30% of the time.

PCR was performed using 60 Vbeta and 13 Jbeta primers. Libraries were prepared by immunoSEQ multiplex PCR; TCRdb keeps only in-frame clonotypes and omits some of them. The sample gives some 140,000 clones, about four fifths of which show up once; 1% to 1.5% is in the top ten. The chain uses TRBV7-6 and TRBJ2-1, with 9 nucleotides matching TRBD2. The sequence was obtained from a male donor in good health and CMV-seropositive. Sequenced: PBMCs. CDR3 amino acids: CASSPPAGGRGYNEQFF. For the CDR3, the DNA is TGTGCCAGCAGCCCCCCCGCAGGCGGGAGGGGCTACAATGAGCAGTTCTTC.